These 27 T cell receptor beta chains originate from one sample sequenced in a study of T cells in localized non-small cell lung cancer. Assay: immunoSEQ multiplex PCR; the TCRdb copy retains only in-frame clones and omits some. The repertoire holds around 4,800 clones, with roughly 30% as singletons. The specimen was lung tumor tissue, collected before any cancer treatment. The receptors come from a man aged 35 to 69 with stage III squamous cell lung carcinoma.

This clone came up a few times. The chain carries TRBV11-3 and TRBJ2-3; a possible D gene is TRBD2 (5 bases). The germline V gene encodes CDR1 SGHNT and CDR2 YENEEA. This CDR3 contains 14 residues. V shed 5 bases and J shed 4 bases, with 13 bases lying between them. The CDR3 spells CASSRWENPDTQYF. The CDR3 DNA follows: TGTGCCAGCAGCCGTTGGGAGAATCCAGATACGCAGTATTTT. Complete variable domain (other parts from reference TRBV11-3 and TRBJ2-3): EAGVVQSPRYKIIEKKQPVAFWCNPISGHNTLYWYLQNLGQGPELLIRYENEEAVDDSQLPKDRFSAERLKGVDSTLKIQPAELGDSAVYLCASSRWENPDTQYFGPGTRLTVL.

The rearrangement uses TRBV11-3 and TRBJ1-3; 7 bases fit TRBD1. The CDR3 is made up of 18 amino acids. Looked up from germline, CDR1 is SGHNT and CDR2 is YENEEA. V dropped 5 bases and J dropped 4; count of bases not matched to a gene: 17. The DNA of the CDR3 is TGTGCCAGCAGCGGTTATTTGGACAGGCCCACAAGCGGAAACACCATATATTTT. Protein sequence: CASSGYLDRPTSGNTIYF.

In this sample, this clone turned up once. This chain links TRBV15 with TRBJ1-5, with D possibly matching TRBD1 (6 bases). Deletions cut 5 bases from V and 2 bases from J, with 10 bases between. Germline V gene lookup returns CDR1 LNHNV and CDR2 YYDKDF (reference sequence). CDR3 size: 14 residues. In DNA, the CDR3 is TGTGCCACCAGCGTGGACAGCCGCAATCAGCCCCAGCATTTT. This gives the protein CATSVDSRNQPQHF.

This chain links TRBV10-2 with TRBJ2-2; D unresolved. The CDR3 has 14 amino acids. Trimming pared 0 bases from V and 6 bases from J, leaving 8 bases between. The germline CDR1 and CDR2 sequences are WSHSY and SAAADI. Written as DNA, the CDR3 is TGCGCCAGCAGTGAGTCGATGTCTCCCGGGGAGCTGTTTTTT. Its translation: CASSESMSPGELFF.

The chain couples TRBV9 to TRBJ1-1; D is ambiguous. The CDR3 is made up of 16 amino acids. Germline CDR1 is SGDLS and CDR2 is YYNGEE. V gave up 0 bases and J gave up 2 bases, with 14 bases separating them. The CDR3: CASSVGSRATNTEAFF. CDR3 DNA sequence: TGTGCCAGCAGCGTAGGGTCGAGGGCTACAAACACTGAAGCTTTCTTT.

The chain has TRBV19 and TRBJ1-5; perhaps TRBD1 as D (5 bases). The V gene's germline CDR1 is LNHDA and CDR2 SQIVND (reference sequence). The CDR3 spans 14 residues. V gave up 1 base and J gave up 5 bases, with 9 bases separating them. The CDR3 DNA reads TGTGCCAGTAGTATAGCCCGGGGGTATCAGCCCCAGCATTTT. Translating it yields CASSIARGYQPQHF.

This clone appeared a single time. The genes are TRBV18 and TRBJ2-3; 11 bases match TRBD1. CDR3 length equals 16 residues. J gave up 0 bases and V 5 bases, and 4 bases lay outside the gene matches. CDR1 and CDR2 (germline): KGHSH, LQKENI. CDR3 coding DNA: TGTGCCAGCTCAACTGGACAGGGGGCAAGCACAGATACGCAGTATTTT. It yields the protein CASSTGQGASTDTQYF.

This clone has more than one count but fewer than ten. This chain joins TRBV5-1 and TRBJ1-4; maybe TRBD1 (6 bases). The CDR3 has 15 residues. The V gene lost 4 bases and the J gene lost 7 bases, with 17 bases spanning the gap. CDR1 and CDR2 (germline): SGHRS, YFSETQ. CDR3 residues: CASSPDRGAGEKLFF. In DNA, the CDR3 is TGCGCCAGCAGCCCGGACCGGGGGGCGGGTGAAAAACTGTTTTTT.

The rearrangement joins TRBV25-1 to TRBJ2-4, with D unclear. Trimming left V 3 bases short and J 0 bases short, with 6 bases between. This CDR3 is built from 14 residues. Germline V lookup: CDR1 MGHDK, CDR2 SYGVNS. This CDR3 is CASSDPIAKNIQYF. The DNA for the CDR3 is TGTGCCAGCAGTGACCCAATAGCCAAAAACATTCAGTACTTC.

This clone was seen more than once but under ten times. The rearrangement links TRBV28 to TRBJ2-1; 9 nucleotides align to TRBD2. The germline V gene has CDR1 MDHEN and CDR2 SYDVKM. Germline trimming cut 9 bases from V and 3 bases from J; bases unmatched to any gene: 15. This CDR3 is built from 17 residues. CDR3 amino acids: CASSGASGVLLYNEQFF. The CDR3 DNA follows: TGTGCCAGTTCAGGGGCTAGCGGGGTCCTTCTCTACAATGAGCAGTTCTTC.

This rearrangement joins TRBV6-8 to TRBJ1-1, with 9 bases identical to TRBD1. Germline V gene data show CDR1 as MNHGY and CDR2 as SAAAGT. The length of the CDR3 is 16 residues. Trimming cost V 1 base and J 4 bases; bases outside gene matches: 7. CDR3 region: CASSYFQKTGGTEAFF. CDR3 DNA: TGTGCCAGCAGTTACTTCCAGAAGACAGGGGGCACTGAAGCTTTCTTT.

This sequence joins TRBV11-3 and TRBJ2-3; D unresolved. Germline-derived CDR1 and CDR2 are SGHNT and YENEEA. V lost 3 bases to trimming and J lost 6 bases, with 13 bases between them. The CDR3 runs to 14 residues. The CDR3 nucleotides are TGTGCCAGCAGCTTTCAGAAAGGGCTCGATACGCAGTATTTT. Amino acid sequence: CASSFQKGLDTQYF.

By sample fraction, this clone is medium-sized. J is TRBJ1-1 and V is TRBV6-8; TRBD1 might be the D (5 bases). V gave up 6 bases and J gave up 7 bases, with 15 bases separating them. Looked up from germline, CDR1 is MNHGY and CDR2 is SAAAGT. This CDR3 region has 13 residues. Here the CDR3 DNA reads TGTGCCAGCAGCCTCAGGGTGGGCGGTGAAGCTTTCTTT. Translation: CASSLRVGGEAFF.

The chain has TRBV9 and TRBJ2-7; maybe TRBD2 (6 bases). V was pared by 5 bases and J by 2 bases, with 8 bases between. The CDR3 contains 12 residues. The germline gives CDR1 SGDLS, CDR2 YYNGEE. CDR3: CASRTGAYEQYF. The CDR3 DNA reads TGTGCCAGCAGGACGGGAGCCTACGAGCAGTACTTC.

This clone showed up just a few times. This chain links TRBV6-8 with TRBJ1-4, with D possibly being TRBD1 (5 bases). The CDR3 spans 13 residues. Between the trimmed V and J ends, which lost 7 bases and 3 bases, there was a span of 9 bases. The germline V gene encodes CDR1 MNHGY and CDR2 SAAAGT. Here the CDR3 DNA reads TGTGCCAGCATGCGGGGGGCTAATGAAAAACTGTTTTTT. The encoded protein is CASMRGANEKLFF.

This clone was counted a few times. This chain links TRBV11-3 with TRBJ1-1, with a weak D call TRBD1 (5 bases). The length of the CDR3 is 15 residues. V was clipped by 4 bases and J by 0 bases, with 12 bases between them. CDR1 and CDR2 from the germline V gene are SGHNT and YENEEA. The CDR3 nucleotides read TGTGCCAGCAGCTACGAGGGACGGATGAACACTGAAGCTTTCTTT. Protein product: CASSYEGRMNTEAFF. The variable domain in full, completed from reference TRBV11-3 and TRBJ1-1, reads EAGVVQSPRYKIIEKKQPVAFWCNPISGHNTLYWYLQNLGQGPELLIRYENEEAVDDSQLPKDRFSAERLKGVDSTLKIQPAELGDSAVYLCASSYEGRMNTEAFFGQGTRLTVV.

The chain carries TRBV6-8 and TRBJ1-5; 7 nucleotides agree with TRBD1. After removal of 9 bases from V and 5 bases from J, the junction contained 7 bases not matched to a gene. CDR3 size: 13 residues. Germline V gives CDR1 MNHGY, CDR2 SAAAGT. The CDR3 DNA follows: TGTGCCAGTTCCCTAGGGGGCTATCAGCCCCAGCATTTT. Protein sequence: CASSLGGYQPQHF.

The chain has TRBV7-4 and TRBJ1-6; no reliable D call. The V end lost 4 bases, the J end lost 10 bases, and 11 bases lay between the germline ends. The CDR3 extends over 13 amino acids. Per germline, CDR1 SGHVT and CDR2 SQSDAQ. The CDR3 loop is CASSYPDNSPLHF. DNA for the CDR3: TGTGCCAGCAGCTACCCTGACAACTCACCCCTCCACTTT.

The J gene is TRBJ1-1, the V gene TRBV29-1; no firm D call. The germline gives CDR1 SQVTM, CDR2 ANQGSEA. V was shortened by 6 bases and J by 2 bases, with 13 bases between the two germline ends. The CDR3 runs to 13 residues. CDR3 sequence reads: CSVRSPRNTEAFF. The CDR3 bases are TGCAGCGTGAGGTCCCCCAGAAACACTGAAGCTTTCTTT.

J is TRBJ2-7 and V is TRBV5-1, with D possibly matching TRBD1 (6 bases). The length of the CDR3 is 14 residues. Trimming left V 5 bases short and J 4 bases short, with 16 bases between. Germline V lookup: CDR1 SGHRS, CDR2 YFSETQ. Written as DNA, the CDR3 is TGCGCCAGCAGGCCGGACAGTTTCGAATACGAGCAGTACTTC. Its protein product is CASRPDSFEYEQYF.

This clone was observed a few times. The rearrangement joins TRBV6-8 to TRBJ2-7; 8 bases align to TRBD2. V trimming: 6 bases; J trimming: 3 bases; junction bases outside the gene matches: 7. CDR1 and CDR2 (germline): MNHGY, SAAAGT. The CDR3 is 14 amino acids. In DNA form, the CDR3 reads TGTGCCAGCAGCCGAGGACTAGCCGGCTACGAGCAGTACTTC. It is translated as CASSRGLAGYEQYF.

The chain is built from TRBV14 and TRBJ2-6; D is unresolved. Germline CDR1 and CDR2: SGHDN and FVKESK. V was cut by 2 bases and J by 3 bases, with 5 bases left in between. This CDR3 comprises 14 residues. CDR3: CASSQFSGANVLTF. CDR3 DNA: TGTGCCAGCAGCCAATTTAGTGGGGCCAACGTCCTGACTTTC. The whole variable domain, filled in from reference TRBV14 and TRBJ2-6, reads EAGVTQFPSHSVIEKGQTVTLRCDPISGHDNLYWYRRVMGKEIKFLLHFVKESKQDESGMPNNRFLAERTGGTYSTLKVQPAELEDSGVYFCASSQFSGANVLTFGAGSRLTVL.

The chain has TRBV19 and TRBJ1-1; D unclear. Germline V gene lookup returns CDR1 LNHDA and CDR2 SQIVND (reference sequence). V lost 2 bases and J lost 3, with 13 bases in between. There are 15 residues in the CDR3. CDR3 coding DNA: TGTGCCAGTAGTATAAATCCCCACGGGGACACTGAAGCTTTCTTT. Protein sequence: CASSINPHGDTEAFF. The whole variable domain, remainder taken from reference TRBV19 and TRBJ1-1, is DGGITQSPKYLFRKEGQNVTLSCEQNLNHDAMYWYRQDPGQGLRLIYYSQIVNDFQKGDIAEGYSVSREKKESFPLTVTSAQKNPTAFYLCASSINPHGDTEAFFGQGTRLTVV.

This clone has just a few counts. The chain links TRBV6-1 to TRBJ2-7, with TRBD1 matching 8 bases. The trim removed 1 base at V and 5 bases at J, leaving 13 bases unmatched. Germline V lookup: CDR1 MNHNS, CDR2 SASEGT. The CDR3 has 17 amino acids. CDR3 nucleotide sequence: TGTGCCAGCAGTGAAGTTTTTCGGGGCAGGGGGCTCGACGAGCAGTACTTC. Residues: CASSEVFRGRGLDEQYF.

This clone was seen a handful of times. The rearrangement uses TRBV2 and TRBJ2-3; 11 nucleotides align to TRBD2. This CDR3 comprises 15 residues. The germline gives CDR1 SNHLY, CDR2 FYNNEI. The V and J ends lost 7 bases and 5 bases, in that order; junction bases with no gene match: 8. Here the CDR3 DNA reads TGTGCCAGCAAAGTACTAGCGGGGGCTTTAGATACGCAGTATTTT. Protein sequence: CASKVLAGALDTQYF.

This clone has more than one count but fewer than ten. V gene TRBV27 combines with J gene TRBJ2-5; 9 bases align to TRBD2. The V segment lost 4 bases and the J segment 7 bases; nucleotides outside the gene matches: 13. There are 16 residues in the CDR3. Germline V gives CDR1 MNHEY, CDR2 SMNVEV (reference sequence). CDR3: CASSYGRGGARGTQYF. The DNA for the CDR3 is TGTGCCAGCAGTTACGGTCGCGGGGGGGCCCGGGGGACCCAGTACTTC.

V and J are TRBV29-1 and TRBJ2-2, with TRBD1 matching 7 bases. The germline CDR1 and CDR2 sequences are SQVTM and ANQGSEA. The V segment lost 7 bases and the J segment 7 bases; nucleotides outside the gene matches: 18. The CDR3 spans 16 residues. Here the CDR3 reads CSAKGARGGAGGELFF. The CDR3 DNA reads TGCAGCGCCAAGGGAGCGAGAGGGGGCGCGGGCGGGGAGCTGTTTTTT.